A single sample is the source of the 5 T cell receptor beta chains below, sequenced in a study of circulating and synovial CD4+ cells in juvenile arthritis. Libraries were prepared by immunoSEQ multiplex PCR; TCRdb keeps only in-frame clonotypes and omits some of them. The profile covers around 32,000 clones, with about 95% appearing a single time and 0.6% to 0.8% taken by the ten largest. Source material: CD4+ T cells from blood. These receptors all come from a human donor with juvenile idiopathic arthritis.

This clone was detected only once. V usage is TRBV5-6 and J usage is TRBJ1-2; possibly TRBD1 for D (5 bases). CDR1 and CDR2 (germline): SGHDT, YYEEEE. The CDR3 contains 12 residues. V was cut by 6 bases and J by 6 bases, with 12 bases left in between. The CDR3 DNA reads as TGTGCCAGCAAACCCCGGGGGGATGGCTACACCTTC. This translates into CASKPRGDGYTF.

The chain joins TRBV25-1 to TRBJ2-7, with D maybe TRBD1 (6 bases). The V end lost 0 bases, the J end lost 2 bases, and 14 bases lay between the germline ends. The CDR3 is 16 residues long. From germline, CDR1 is MGHDK and CDR2 SYGVNS. As DNA, the CDR3 is TGTGCCAGCAGTGAATATGGTACAGGGCTCGCCTACGAGCAGTACTTC. This encodes CASSEYGTGLAYEQYF.

The chain links TRBV21-1 to TRBJ2-1; TRBD1 is the table's D call and was not checked against the DNA. TRBV21-1 represents a pseudogene. CDR3 length equals 16 residues. The CDR3 DNA is TGTGCCAGCAGCATGGGACAGGCCTACTCCTACAATGAGCAGTTCTTC. It is translated as CASSMGQAYSYNEQFF.

This chain uses TRBV5-1 with TRBJ2-3, with 9 bases matching TRBD2. The germline gives CDR1 SGHRS, CDR2 YFSETQ. With V trimmed by 5 bases and J by 4 bases, 5 bases remained unmatched. The CDR3 has 14 residues. In DNA form, the CDR3 reads TGCGCCAGCAGTAGGCGGGAGGGCTCAGATACGCAGTATTTT. Amino acids: CASSRREGSDTQYF.

This clone has just one count. This chain connects TRBV9 to TRBJ2-4, with 8 nucleotides matching TRBD1. V lost 0 bases, J lost 9 bases, and 20 bases stayed unmatched. The CDR3 loop spans 19 amino acids. The germline V gene encodes CDR1 SGDLS and CDR2 YYNGEE. The CDR3 protein is CASSVDRAPGQGRYSIQYF. DNA of the CDR3: TGTGCCAGCAGCGTAGACAGGGCCCCCGGACAGGGAAGGTATAGCATTCAGTACTTC.